The 32 T cell receptor beta chains listed next were all sequenced from one sample in a study of T cell clonotyping in hematopoietic cell transplantation. Using immunoSEQ multiplex PCR, the repertoire was profiled, and TCRdb retains in-frame clones only, with some absent. The sample holds roughly 3,000 clones, approximately 60% seen once. The input for sequencing was peripheral blood mononuclear cells, taken 30 days after allogeneic stem cell transplant. The receptors come from a female patient between 30 and 39 years old who had an allogeneic stem cell transplant, so T cells may come from the graft donor. Some clones in this sample may be carry-over from other donors' samples.

The chain recombines TRBV6-1 with TRBJ2-7; 11 bases are shared with TRBD1. V dropped 3 bases and J dropped 6; count of bases not matched to a gene: 4. Germline CDR1 is MNHNS and CDR2 is SASEGT. There are 14 residues in the CDR3. The chain's CDR3 is CASSDGTGGIEQYF. The DNA for the CDR3 is TGTGCCAGCAGTGATGGGACAGGGGGGATCGAGCAGTACTTC.

This sequence joins TRBV18 and TRBJ2-4, with D perhaps matching TRBD2 (6 bases). Germline V gives CDR1 KGHSH, CDR2 LQKENI. Trimming removed 3 bases at V and 1 base at J, with 10 bases between. The CDR3 spans 15 residues. The CDR3 region is CASSPSGGAKNIQYF. The CDR3 DNA sequence: TGTGCCAGCTCACCCAGTGGGGGGGCCAAAAACATTCAGTACTTC. The full variable domain, with the rest looked up from reference TRBV18 and TRBJ2-4, is NAGVMQNPRHLVRRRGQEARLRCSPMKGHSHVYWYRQLPEEGLKFMVYLQKENIIDESGMPKERFSAEFPKEGPSILRIQQVVRGDSAAYFCASSPSGGAKNIQYFGAGTRLSVL.

This chain joins TRBV7-9 and TRBJ2-1; D is uncertain. Germline CDR1 SEHNR, CDR2 FQNEAQ (reference sequence). V lost 2 bases to trimming and J lost 4 bases, with 15 bases between them. This CDR3 is 16 amino acids long. The CDR3 nucleotides are TGTGCCAGCAGCTTAAATGGTAGACCGCGATACAATGAGCAGTTCTTC. Its protein is CASSLNGRPRYNEQFF.

V usage is TRBV14 and J usage is TRBJ2-3, with a tentative D call TRBD2 (5 bases). Germline CDR1 is SGHDN and CDR2 is FVKESK. Trimming shortened V by 4 bases and J by 5 bases, and 13 bases separated the two germline ends. The CDR3 length is 14 residues. The CDR3 DNA reads as TGTGCCAGCAGCCCATGGGAGCGTAAAGATACGCAGTATTTT. It specifies CASSPWERKDTQYF.

The rearrangement uses TRBV7-9 and TRBJ1-2; 10 bases agree with TRBD1. Germline V gives CDR1 SEHNR, CDR2 FQNEAQ (reference sequence). J lost 4 bases, V lost 6 bases, and 8 bases had no gene match. The CDR3 has 15 amino acids. CDR3 loop: CASRPGQGERYGYTF. The CDR3 region has the DNA TGTGCCAGCAGGCCCGGACAGGGGGAACGCTATGGCTACACCTTC.

The genes are TRBV7-9 and TRBJ1-6; no firm D call. Germline loops: CDR1 SEHNR, CDR2 FQNEAQ (reference sequence). This CDR3 is 12 amino acids long. Trimming stripped 1 base from V and 7 bases from J, with 2 bases between. The CDR3 nucleotides are TGTGCCAGCAGCTTAGGAAATTCACCCCTCCACTTT. Amino acid sequence: CASSLGNSPLHF.

This clone ranks as medium-sized. The rearrangement uses TRBV6-5 and TRBJ2-7; TRBD1 is a possible D gene (6 bases). Germline lookup yields CDR1 MNHEY and CDR2 SVGAGI. V shed 2 bases and J shed 10 bases, with 15 bases lying between them. The CDR3 is made up of 13 amino acids. CDR3 nucleotides: TGTGCCAGCAGTTACGCCGGGACAAAGGAACAGTACTTC. Protein: CASSYAGTKEQYF.

The chain recombines TRBV29-1 with TRBJ2-7; 14 bases are a match to TRBD2. Germline lookup yields CDR1 SQVTM and CDR2 ANQGSEA. Trimming cost V 4 bases and J 3 bases; bases outside gene matches: 5. The CDR3 length is 15 residues. CDR3 in amino acids: CSVVTGTSGGYEQYF. CDR3 sequence (DNA): TGCAGCGTTGTTACCGGGACTAGCGGGGGCTACGAGCAGTACTTC.

The gene calls are TRBV25-1 and TRBJ2-6; 7 positions match TRBD1. Per the germline V gene, CDR1 is MGHDK and CDR2 is SYGVNS. This CDR3 contains 15 residues. The V gene end was trimmed by 4 bases and the J gene end by 2 bases; junction bases not matched to a gene: 2. CDR3 loop: CASSGQGTGANVLTF. The CDR3 coding sequence is TGTGCCAGCAGTGGACAGGGAACTGGGGCCAACGTCCTGACTTTC.

The chain combines TRBV5-1 with TRBJ2-7, with D possibly matching TRBD2 (6 bases). The CDR3 runs 14 residues. The V end was cut by 4 bases, the J end by 4 bases, with 15 bases between. Germline V gene lookup returns CDR1 SGHRS and CDR2 YFSETQ. Here the CDR3 reads CASSTVGGGYEQYF. CDR3 DNA sequence: TGCGCCAGCAGCACTGTGGGGGGAGGATACGAGCAGTACTTC.

The V gene is TRBV19, the J gene TRBJ2-1; 11 bases map to TRBD2. The germline V gene has CDR1 LNHDA and CDR2 SQIVND (reference sequence). With 5 bases clipped from V and 9 bases from J, the junction kept 6 bases outside the gene matches. The CDR3 sequence is 14 residues long. CDR3 nucleotides: TGTGCCAGTAGTCCTAGCGGGAGGATGGGTGAGCAGTTCTTC. Its protein product is CASSPSGRMGEQFF.

This chain connects TRBV29-1 to TRBJ1-2; no clear D gene. This CDR3 is 15 amino acids long. Germline V lookup: CDR1 SQVTM, CDR2 ANQGSEA. Trimming stripped 0 bases from V and 3 bases from J, with 14 bases between. This chain's CDR3 is CSVEDTRDGDYGYTF. CDR3 DNA sequence: TGCAGCGTTGAAGATACACGGGATGGCGACTATGGCTACACCTTC.

V usage is TRBV7-9 and J usage is TRBJ2-7; possibly TRBD2 for D (5 bases). Trimming shortened V by 5 bases and J by 4 bases, and 30 bases separated the two germline ends. The CDR3 spans 19 residues. Germline V gives CDR1 SEHNR, CDR2 FQNEAQ (reference sequence). The CDR3 DNA sequence: TGTGCCAGCAGCCCGTTCGGGGTTGATCGGAGAGAGAAATGGTACGAGCAGTACTTC. Its translation: CASSPFGVDRREKWYEQYF.

This chain uses TRBV5-1 with TRBJ2-7, with 7 nucleotides matching TRBD1. V shed 4 bases, J shed 0 bases, and the junction held 7 bases outside the gene matches. Germline-derived CDR1 and CDR2 are SGHRS and YFSETQ. This CDR3 contains 15 residues. CDR3: CASSMRGQASYEQYF. The CDR3 coding sequence is TGCGCCAGCAGCATGCGCGGACAGGCCTCCTACGAGCAGTACTTC.

The chain joins TRBV21-1 to TRBJ1-2. TRBV21-1 is an annotated pseudogene. This CDR3 spans 13 amino acids. The CDR3 DNA sequence: TGTGCCAGCAGCAAAGGGGAGGTGTCTGGCTACACCTTC. It encodes CASSKGEVSGYTF.

The chain uses TRBV7-6 and TRBJ1-1; 8 bases map to TRBD1. The junction had 8 bases not matched to a gene; V was cut back by 5 bases and J by 6 bases. There are 14 residues in the CDR3. CDR1 is SGHVS, CDR2 FNYEAQ, per germline. This chain's CDR3 is CASSAQTGDAEAFF. CDR3 in DNA: TGTGCCAGCAGCGCCCAGACAGGGGACGCTGAAGCTTTCTTT.

This clone appeared a few times. The chain joins TRBV5-6 to TRBJ2-3; TRBD2 agrees at 11 bases. The CDR3 consists of 14 residues. CDR1 is SGHDT, CDR2 YYEEEE, per germline. V was clipped by 4 bases and J by 4 bases; unmatched bases: 2. CDR3 amino acids: CASSRLAGSDTQYF. In DNA form, the CDR3 reads TGTGCCAGCAGCCGACTAGCGGGGTCAGATACGCAGTATTTT.

This rearrangement joins TRBV27 to TRBJ1-5, with D possibly TRBD1 on 6 matching bases. The V gene's germline CDR1 is MNHEY and CDR2 SMNVEV (reference sequence). The CDR3 has 13 amino acids. Trimming took 2 bases from V and 5 from J, leaving 7 bases between them. CDR3 sequence: CASSLRQDQPQHF. CDR3 DNA: TGTGCCAGCAGTTTACGACAGGATCAGCCCCAGCATTTT.

This clone has just a few counts. The chain is built from TRBV4-3 and TRBJ1-2; possible D gene TRBD1, 5 bases. Germline V CDR1 and CDR2: LGHNA, YSLEER. The V end lost 0 bases, the J end lost 6 bases, and 14 bases lay between the germline ends. There are 15 residues in the CDR3. CDR3 nucleotides: TGCGCCAGCAGCCAAGATACAGGATCGGGAAATGGCTACACCTTC. Amino acid sequence: CASSQDTGSGNGYTF.

The gene calls are TRBV5-8 and TRBJ2-4; tentatively, D is TRBD2 (7 bases). The length of the CDR3 is 16 residues. Trimming pared 2 bases from V and 0 bases from J, leaving 12 bases between. Germline CDR1 reads SGHTS; CDR2 reads YDEGEE. The DNA of the CDR3 is TGTGCCAGCAGCTTAAGGGGGGGAATAGCCAAAAACATTCAGTACTTC. It specifies CASSLRGGIAKNIQYF.

The J gene is TRBJ1-1, the V gene TRBV20-1; 7 bases are shared with TRBD1. CDR3 length: 11 residues. V lost 6 bases and J lost 6; bases outside the gene matches: 4. Germline V gene data show CDR1 as DFQATT and CDR2 as SNEGSKA (reference sequence). CDR3 DNA: TGCAGTGCCCACAGGGGAGCTGAAGCTTTCTTT. This codes for CSAHRGAEAFF.

In this sample, this clone turned up a few times. The gene calls are TRBV18 and TRBJ2-7, with TRBD2 as a possible D gene (5 bases). CDR1 is KGHSH, CDR2 LQKENI, per germline. The V and J ends lost 1 base and 3 bases respectively, with 13 bases between them. The CDR3 is 15 residues long. CDR3 coding DNA: TGTGCCAGCTCACCACGAGGCCAGGACTTCTACGAGCAGTACTTC. This encodes CASSPRGQDFYEQYF.

The genes are TRBV6-5 and TRBJ1-2; no reliable D call. The V and J ends lost 6 bases and 2 bases respectively, with 10 bases between them. The length of the CDR3 is 13 residues. Germline V gives CDR1 MNHEY, CDR2 SVGAGI. CDR3 sequence: CASSPNQNYGYTF. Written as DNA, the CDR3 is TGTGCCAGCAGCCCAAACCAAAACTATGGCTACACCTTC.

The V and J genes are TRBV7-9 and TRBJ2-7; TRBD2 matches 13 bases. The CDR3 loop spans 13 amino acids. Germline V gene sequence: CDR1 SEHNR, CDR2 FQNEAQ (reference sequence). V trimming: 6 bases; J trimming: 9 bases; junction bases outside the gene matches: 5. CDR3 bases: TGTGCCAGCAGTTGGACTAGCGGGGGAGTGCAGTACTTC. Translated: CASSWTSGGVQYF.

The chain links TRBV19 to TRBJ1-2, with a possible D match to TRBD1 (5 bases). V was shortened by 3 bases and J by 13 bases, with 21 bases between the two germline ends. The CDR3 length is 14 residues. The V gene's germline CDR1 is LNHDA and CDR2 SQIVND (reference sequence). This CDR3 is CASSITVGTSSCTF. The CDR3 DNA is TGTGCCAGTAGTATTACGGTGGGGACCTCAAGTTGCACCTTC.

The CDR3 loop is CASSYGGSGYTF. CDR3 in DNA: TGTGCCAGCAGTTACGGGGGTTCAGGCTACACCTTC. The chain carries TRBV6-5 and TRBJ1-2; weak D call: TRBD1 (5 bases). V was cut by 2 bases and J by 8 bases, with 9 bases left in between. CDR3 length equals 12 residues. Germline V gives CDR1 MNHEY, CDR2 SVGAGI.

This clone is medium-sized in the sample. The V and J genes are TRBV21-1 and TRBJ2-7. TRBV21-1 is recorded as a pseudogene. CDR3 size: 14 residues. The CDR3 reads CASSGNSRSYEQYF. As DNA, the CDR3 is TGTGCCAGCAGCGGGAACTCTAGATCCTACGAGCAGTACTTC.

The chain carries TRBV5-1 and TRBJ2-7; 10 bases fit TRBD1. J was trimmed by 3 bases and V by 4 bases; bases with no gene match: 4. Germline V CDR1 and CDR2: SGHRS, YFSETQ. There are 14 residues in the CDR3. The CDR3: CASSEGQGDYEQYF. The CDR3 nucleotides are TGCGCCAGCAGCGAAGGACAGGGGGACTACGAGCAGTACTTC.

This chain links TRBV9 with TRBJ2-3; 10 bases are shared with TRBD2. The V gene end was trimmed by 4 bases and the J gene end by 2 bases; junction bases not matched to a gene: 1. The CDR3 loop spans 14 amino acids. Germline V CDR1 and CDR2: SGDLS, YYNGEE. The CDR3 sequence: CASSLAGVTDTQYF. CDR3 bases: TGTGCCAGCAGCCTAGCGGGGGTCACAGATACGCAGTATTTT. The whole variable domain, filled in from reference TRBV9 and TRBJ2-3, reads DSGVTQTPKHLITATGQRVTLRCSPRSGDLSVYWYQQSLDQGLQFLIQYYNGEERAKGNILERFSAQQFPDLHSELNLSSLELGDSALYFCASSLAGVTDTQYFGPGTRLTVL.

The chain recombines TRBV27 with TRBJ2-5; 9 bases fit TRBD1. Germline CDR1 reads MNHEY; CDR2 reads SMNVEV (reference sequence). The CDR3 totals 15 residues. Trimming took 5 bases from V and 5 from J; bases not matched to a gene: 9. This chain's CDR3 is CASSPFPGQGETQYF. The CDR3 coding sequence is TGTGCCAGCAGTCCCTTCCCAGGACAGGGGGAGACCCAGTACTTC.

Relative to its sample, this clone is large. This chain links TRBV29-1 with TRBJ1-3; no clear D. The length of the CDR3 is 15 residues. Trimming stripped 1 base from V and 1 base from J, with 11 bases between. The germline V gene encodes CDR1 SQVTM and CDR2 ANQGSEA. The CDR3 region has the DNA TGCAGCGTTGAAGTATCGTCGGATTCTGGAAACACCATATATTTT. Its translation is CSVEVSSDSGNTIYF.

This clone was detected only a few times. V is TRBV5-1 and J is TRBJ2-2; D remains unclear. This CDR3 has 13 amino acids. Deletions cut 2 bases from V and 6 bases from J, with 8 bases between. Germline CDR1 is SGHRS and CDR2 is YFSETQ. CDR3 DNA: TGCGCCAGCAGCTTAGAAGGCGCCGGGGAGCTGTTTTTT. As protein: CASSLEGAGELFF.